This TCR beta chain comes out of a study of identical twins. This clonotype has a count of ten or more. No antigen is known for it. Study-level findings and limits: Abundant beta clonotypes from cord blood had fewer insertions, unlike memory repertoires, which showed none.

MiXCR, run by TCRdb on the 5' RACE reads, gives a single entry per CDR3 protein. The sample holds about 100,000 distinct CDR3 sequences, less than 6.5% seen once. The TCR was taken from a woman in her fifties or sixties in good health. What was sequenced was memory T cells sorted from blood.

The CDR3 here is CASRARFSGDTQYF. As DNA, the CDR3 is TGTGCCAGCAGAGCTAGGTTTTCGGGAGATACGCAGTATTTT. The chain joins TRBV6-1 to TRBJ2-3; D is uncertain. V was pared by 6 bases and J by 5 bases, with 15 bases between. The length of the CDR3 is 14 residues. Germline loops: CDR1 MNHNS, CDR2 SASEGT.